This TCR beta chain was captured by sequencing in a study of shared clonotypes between healthy human individuals (dated by TCRdb to the early 2020s). Regarding the research as a whole: The cohort comprised a couple of women and a few men aged 18 to 49 years. For each donor, CD4 naive and CD4 memory were each given three plates, CD8 naive was given two plates, and CD8 memory was given one plate. The study deeply sequenced blood TCR repertoires of about 5 healthy adults to estimate repertoire size and the extent of clonotype sharing between individuals. To increase sequencing depth and limit assay-specific biases, different laboratories used diverse techniques to prepare libraries and sequence TCR repertoires. Between about 0.85 and 8.9 billion PBMCs per donor were obtained by leukapheresis.

Using the deep immunoSEQ assay, TCR CDR3 regions were amplified from genomic DNA by multiplex PCR. Extracted genomic DNA from each cell subset was distributed evenly across all wells of several immunoSEQ 96-well plates, and each plate was treated as a replicate. For sorted subsets, about 220 ng of genomic DNA, equivalent to around 29,000 T cell genomes, went into each replicate PCR. Purified libraries were measured with a Qubit 3.0 fluorometer, size-checked on a Bioanalyzer 2100, and measured again with the KAPA Library Quantification kit. A separate single-read 150-cycle Illumina NextSeq 550 flow cell was used to sequence each immunoSEQ 96-well plate. Per the authors' processing: Because the immunoSEQ output included only junctional sequences and no quality scores, the filtering could not be the same as the filtering used for full-length reads. To assign V/J genes and CDR3, sequences were annotated using PyIR, a Python wrapper for IgBLAST v1.9, with IMGT germline references. Any read was removed if the V/J assignment was weak (E-value above 1e-6), the CDR3 was missing, or the read contained stop codons, out-of-frame junctions, or ambiguous translated residues. V3J clonotypes were defined as sequences sharing the same inferred V gene, J gene, and CDR3 amino acid sequence. To compute the percentage overlap between repertoires, the number of shared unique clonotypes was divided by the size of the smaller repertoire. Repertoire richness was assessed with RTK rarefaction, the Chao1 estimator, and Recon v2.1 estimates of unobserved clonotypes. Generation probabilities for all TCRbeta clonotypes obtained by the gDNA method from a few donors were computed using OLGA. The clones in this table, taken by TCRdb from immuneACCESS, are in-frame only. Not every clone is retained; where verified, under half of the shortfall comes from an unresolved V gene, and the cause of the rest is unknown. V and J calls and clone size follow that table, whereas D and trimming were derived from the DNA. The sample table records millions of clones; 95% of these occur just once. The ten largest clones represent about 0.13% of the sample.

What the work shows at the level of the full study, not this receptor alone: Pairwise subsampling led to the expectation that sequencing depth would affect the degree of clonotype sharing among donors. Only blood was sampled, and tissue TCR repertoires likely differ from those in blood. Estimated clonotype richness was generally larger for naive than for memory subsets. Incomplete sequencing was indicated by rarefaction of sorted-subset datasets, despite the large sequencing depth. The small number of donors limited the genetic and exposure-history diversity represented. Compared with non-shared clonotypes, clonotypes shared by all four sorted-subset donors had higher generation probabilities. Sharing across a few donors was observed for roughly 5% of naive CD4, about 4% of naive CD8, about 2.5% of memory CD4, and approximately 0.41% of memory CD8 clonotypes.

The donors were healthy, HIV-negative adults who had no recently reported acute infections or vaccinations. All donors were Caucasian adults living in Nashville, Tennessee, USA. Magnetic negative selection was used to enrich CD4+ T cells, after which naive cells were positively selected on CD45RA and the negative fraction became the memory subset. Blood was obtained by leukapheresis, after which PBMCs were separated by Ficoll-Histopaque density gradient centrifugation and cryopreserved in liquid nitrogen vapor phase. Analytical flow cytometry was used to check the purity and quantity of every magnetically sorted T cell population. Genomic DNA was isolated from every sorted fraction and measured by UV absorbance on a Nanodrop 2000c. CDR1 and CDR2 were assigned from the germline V gene as SGHVS and FNYEAQ. The CDR3 spans 15 residues, from the cysteine through the phenylalanine. Only CDR3 DNA remains: 45 bases, in frame from the first base. V loses 5 bases, J loses 2 bases, and the germline ends lie 15 bases apart.

Worth noting for this clone: It lacks a known antigen. It has no much larger one-base neighbor in the sample; base qualities were not kept.

This TCR derives from a man younger than 35 in good health. Sequencing input: naive CD4+ T cells sorted from blood. The cell subset or site label here, explained by the study, means: CD45RA+ positively selected. This chain joins TRBV7-6 to TRBJ2-5; the D gene is not confidently resolved. Here the CDR3 is given as CASSPSARGQETQYF. The DNA sequence is TGTGCCAGCAGCCCCTCGGCAAGAGGACAAGAGACCCAGTACTTC.